A single sample gave rise to the 16 T cell receptor beta chains below, sequenced in a study of T-cell memory formation after mild COVID-19 (dated by TCRdb to 2020 to 2022). Libraries were built with 5' RACE. The reads were generated on an Illumina NovaSeq 6000. The public sequencing data were trimmed at Q25 with fastp and processed into clonotypes with MiXCR by TCRdb, which kept only in-frame beta chains. Here each entry gathers all rows of one CDR3 protein and keeps the most common genes and DNA. This sample lists about 560,000 distinct CDR3 sequences; about 20% were detected once. Of the sample, under 8.5% is held by the ten largest clones. Sequencing used PBMCs or a T cell subset sorted from them (not recorded which). The receptors derive from an adult woman who had mild COVID-19 (a few samples of this study predate the infection). The sample titles of this study are shuffled in the database, so cell type and time point are left out; the donor was told from shared clones.

V and J are TRBV2 and TRBJ2-5; D gene unclear. There are 12 residues in the CDR3. V lost 8 bases to trimming and J lost 6 bases, with 13 bases between them. Germline V gene data show CDR1 as SNHLY and CDR2 as FYNNEI. Here the CDR3 DNA reads TGTGCCAGCTCCACCGGGCCCAAGACCCAGTACTTC. It specifies CASSTGPKTQYF. The whole variable domain, filled in from reference TRBV2 and TRBJ2-5, reads EPEVTQTPSHQVTQMGQEVILRCVPISNHLYFYWYRQILGQKVEFLVSFYNNEISEKSEIFDDQFSVERPDGSNFTLKIRSTKLEDSAMYFCASSTGPKTQYFGPGTRLLVL.

The CDR3 nucleotides read TGTGCCAGCAGCCAATCTGGATCGGGCGTCGGTCAGCCCCAGCATTTT. Protein: CASSQSGSGVGQPQHF. The chain recombines TRBV3-1 with TRBJ1-5, with no clear D. V was trimmed by 2 bases and J by 6 bases, leaving 17 bases between them. The CDR3 is 16 residues long. The germline gives CDR1 LGHDT, CDR2 YNNKEL (reference sequence).

The V gene is TRBV7-9, the J gene TRBJ2-3; D unresolved. Germline CDR1 reads SEHNR; CDR2 reads FQNEAQ (reference sequence). V was shortened by 7 bases and J by 1 base, with 12 bases between the two germline ends. The CDR3 has 14 residues. CDR3 protein: CASITGIGTDTQYF. For the CDR3, the DNA is TGTGCCAGCATCACTGGGATAGGCACAGATACGCAGTATTTT. The full variable domain, completed using reference TRBV7-9 and TRBJ2-3, is DTGVSQNPRHKITKRGQNVTFRCDPISEHNRLYWYRQTLGQGPEFLTYFQNEAQLEKSRLLSDRFSAERPKGSFSTLEIQRTEQGDSAMYLCASITGIGTDTQYFGPGTRLTVL.

The gene calls are TRBV27 and TRBJ1-2; D is uncertain. Germline V lookup: CDR1 MNHEY, CDR2 SMNVEV (reference sequence). The CDR3 runs 13 residues. V was clipped by 4 bases and J by 4 bases, with 10 bases between them. The chain's CDR3 is CASSSVPVYGYTF. CDR3 sequence (DNA): TGTGCCAGCAGTTCAGTCCCCGTCTATGGCTACACCTTC.

CDR3: CASSLSTGRADTGELFF. CDR3 nucleotides: TGTGCCAGCAGTTTATCTACAGGGCGGGCTGACACCGGGGAGCTGTTTTTT. This chain links TRBV27 with TRBJ2-2; perhaps TRBD1 as D (6 bases). The CDR3 has 17 residues. V was pared by 0 bases and J by 3 bases, with 14 bases between. From germline, CDR1 is MNHEY and CDR2 SMNVEV (reference sequence).

The chain carries TRBV7-8 and TRBJ2-3; TRBD2 might be the D (6 bases). The CDR3 consists of 15 residues. The ends were cut back, 3 bases at V and 2 bases at J, with 12 bases in the middle. Germline V CDR1 and CDR2: SGHVS, FQNEAQ. This CDR3 is CASSFQGLPTDTQYF. The CDR3 bases are TGTGCCAGCAGCTTTCAGGGACTTCCCACAGATACGCAGTATTTT.

The J gene is TRBJ2-1, the V gene TRBV29-1; possible D gene TRBD2, 5 bases. Germline CDR1 and CDR2: SQVTM and ANQGSEA. The CDR3 is made up of 12 amino acids. Trimming removed 6 bases at V and 0 bases at J, with 6 bases between. CDR3 amino acids: CSVRGSYNEQFF. In nucleotides, the CDR3 is TGCAGCGTCCGGGGCTCCTACAATGAGCAGTTCTTC.

This clonotype showed up just a few times. The rearrangement links TRBV3-1 to TRBJ2-7; a possible D gene is TRBD2 (6 bases). CDR1 is LGHDT and CDR2 is YNNKEL in the germline V gene (reference sequence). V lost 1 base and J 5 bases, leaving 12 bases between the germline ends. The CDR3 contains 14 residues. The CDR3 spells CASSQVGSPHEQYF. As DNA, the CDR3 is TGTGCCAGCAGCCAAGTCGGGAGTCCCCACGAGCAGTACTTC.

This chain links TRBV5-1 with TRBJ1-2; D may be TRBD1 (6 bases). From germline, CDR1 is SGHRS and CDR2 YFSETQ. Between the trimmed V and J ends, which lost 2 bases and 2 bases, there was a span of 10 bases. The CDR3 is 14 amino acids. The CDR3 DNA reads as TGCGCCAGCAGCTTAGAGACAGGAAACTATGGCTACACCTTC. It is translated as CASSLETGNYGYTF. Supplemented by reference TRBV5-1 and TRBJ1-2, the full variable domain reads KAGVTQTPRYLIKTRGQQVTLSCSPISGHRSVSWYQQTPGQGLQFLFEYFSETQRNKGNFPGRFSGRQFSNSRSEMNVSTLELGDSALYLCASSLETGNYGYTFGSGTRLTVV.

The V gene is TRBV12-3 or TRBV12-4, the J gene TRBJ2-1, with D maybe TRBD1 (6 bases). V was trimmed by 3 bases and J by 3 bases, leaving 12 bases between them. The CDR3 covers 15 residues. The CDR3 region is CASSFVQGVYNEQFF. The DNA of the CDR3 is TGTGCCAGCAGTTTCGTACAGGGCGTCTACAATGAGCAGTTCTTC.

This clonotype was detected a few times. The chain recombines TRBV7-7 with TRBJ1-2; D may be TRBD1 (5 bases). Germline V gene data show CDR1 as SSHAT and CDR2 as FNYEAQ (reference sequence). Trimming took 10 bases from V and 14 from J, leaving 11 bases between them. The CDR3 loop spans 8 amino acids. The CDR3: CAKIRGTF. The CDR3 nucleotides read TGTGCCAAGATAAGGGGAACCTTC.

The rearrangement links TRBV12-3 or TRBV12-4 to TRBJ2-7, with unresolved D. The V and J ends lost 5 bases and 5 bases respectively, with 10 bases between them. The CDR3 runs 12 residues. The CDR3 bases are TGTGCCAGCAGTCCCCCCCCGGACGAGCAGTACTTC. Translating gives CASSPPPDEQYF.

The chain couples TRBV7-6 to TRBJ2-7; 12 bases agree with TRBD2. V trimming: 3 bases; J trimming: 7 bases; junction bases outside the gene matches: 13. Germline values: CDR1 SGHVS, CDR2 FNYEAQ. This CDR3 contains 17 residues. As DNA, the CDR3 is TGTGCCAGCAGCTTCGGGGGACTAGCGGGCTCAGGGGAAGAGCAGTACTTC. It specifies CASSFGGLAGSGEEQYF.

The V gene is TRBV12-3 or TRBV12-4, the J gene TRBJ1-1; D gene ambiguous. V was shortened by 5 bases and J by 4 bases, with 8 bases between the two germline ends. CDR3 length equals 12 residues. CDR3 sequence: CASSADGTEAFF. CDR3 in DNA: TGTGCCAGCAGTGCGGACGGCACTGAAGCTTTCTTT.

V usage is TRBV29-1 and J usage is TRBJ1-1; TRBD1 is a possible D gene (5 bases). Trimming left V 1 base short and J 7 bases short, with 10 bases between. CDR1 and CDR2 from the germline V gene are SQVTM and ANQGSEA. The CDR3 loop spans 12 amino acids. The CDR3, as DNA: TGCAGCGTTGAAGTGGAGGGGATTGAAGCTTTCTTT. Amino acid sequence: CSVEVEGIEAFF.

This chain connects TRBV7-9 to TRBJ2-7; D may correspond to TRBD1 or TRBD2 (5 bases each). The ends were cut back, 7 bases at V and 9 bases at J, with 19 bases in the middle. The CDR3 sequence is 13 residues long. CDR1 and CDR2 (germline): SEHNR, FQNEAQ (reference sequence). This chain's CDR3 is CASNLRDLTTQYF. CDR3 nucleotide sequence: TGTGCCAGCAACCTCCGGGACCTCACTACGCAGTACTTC.